This entry lists 11 T cell receptor beta chains sequenced from one sample in a study of cytomegalovirus exposure and HLA in healthy donors (dated by TCRdb to 2015 to 2018). Libraries were built with the immunoSEQ multiplex PCR assay. The multiplex PCR relied on a mix of 60 forward primers for TCR Vbeta segments and 13 reverse primers for TCR Jbeta segments. Entries here come from immuneACCESS through TCRdb and include only in-frame sequences with V and J called. Some clones fail to appear in such tables; in the studies checked, an unresolved V gene covers under half of the shortfall, and the cause of the remainder is unknown. The sample table lists under 200,000 clones, around three quarters of them with a count of one. Approximately 2.4% of the sample goes to the ten largest clones. The sequencing input was PBMCs. These receptors originate from a woman aged 45 to 65 in good health and CMV-seronegative.

The chain has TRBV27 and TRBJ1-1; 10 bases are a match to TRBD1. The length of the CDR3 is 15 residues. In germline, CDR1 is MNHEY, CDR2 SMNVEV (reference sequence). Trimming cost V 5 bases and J 4 bases; bases outside gene matches: 7. CDR3 DNA sequence: TGTGCCAGCAGTGCTTGGGGACAGGGGACCACTGAAGCTTTCTTT. Translated: CASSAWGQGTTEAFF.

This chain uses TRBV19 with TRBJ2-7; D ambiguous. The CDR3 is 14 amino acids. Trimming left V 3 bases short and J 3 bases short, with 12 bases between. Germline lookup yields CDR1 LNHDA and CDR2 SQIVND (reference sequence). The chain's CDR3 is CASSMGYNDYEQYF. For the CDR3, the DNA is TGTGCCAGTAGTATGGGCTACAATGACTACGAGCAGTACTTC.

This clone showed up just a few times. The chain links TRBV7-9 to TRBJ1-5; weak D call: TRBD1 (5 bases). V was pared by 1 base and J by 9 bases, with 13 bases between. Germline CDR1 and CDR2: SEHNR and FQNEAQ (reference sequence). This CDR3 spans 14 amino acids. The CDR3 nucleotides are TGTGCCAGCAGCTTAGGGGGCCTAGGACGGCCCCAGCATTTT. Its protein is CASSLGGLGRPQHF. Drawing the rest from reference TRBV7-9 and TRBJ1-5, the complete variable domain is DTGVSQNPRHKITKRGQNVTFRCDPISEHNRLYWYRQTLGQGPEFLTYFQNEAQLEKSRLLSDRFSAERPKGSFSTLEIQRTEQGDSAMYLCASSLGGLGRPQHFGDGTRLSIL.

The chain uses TRBV30 and TRBJ1-5; no definite D call. This CDR3 has 14 residues. Germline CDR1 is GTSNPN and CDR2 is SVGIG (reference sequence). V lost 1 base and J lost 3, with 10 bases in between. The DNA of the CDR3 is TGTGCCTGGAGTGGAGGGAATCTCAATCAGCCCCAGCATTTT. It specifies CAWSGGNLNQPQHF.

The V and J genes are TRBV5-6 and TRBJ1-1, with no clear D. Between the trimmed V and J ends, which lost 7 bases and 4 bases, there was a span of 17 bases. Germline CDR1 SGHDT, CDR2 YYEEEE. The CDR3 runs 14 residues. CDR3 amino acids: CASLGVPWSTEAFF. Written as DNA, the CDR3 is TGTGCCAGCCTTGGTGTACCTTGGAGCACTGAAGCTTTCTTT.

CDR3: CASSLPTDEQFF. DNA of the CDR3: TGCGCCAGCAGCTTGCCGACAGATGAGCAGTTCTTC. The chain links TRBV5-1 to TRBJ2-1; tentative D call: TRBD1 (5 bases). This CDR3 region has 12 residues. Per germline, CDR1 SGHRS and CDR2 YFSETQ. V lost 1 base to trimming and J lost 8 bases, with 7 bases between them.

The chain carries TRBV2 and TRBJ1-5; TRBD1 might be the D (6 bases). Germline CDR1 SNHLY, CDR2 FYNNEI. The CDR3 is 14 amino acids. Deletions cut 5 bases from V and 4 bases from J, with 12 bases between. The CDR3 nucleotides are TGTGCCAGCAGTTACAGGGTTCTAAATCAGCCCCAGCATTTT. It specifies CASSYRVLNQPQHF.

The V call is TRBV6-5, the J call TRBJ1-1; D remains ambiguous. V was clipped by 8 bases and J by 4 bases, with 8 bases between them. The CDR3 length is 11 residues. Germline CDR1 reads MNHEY; CDR2 reads SVGAGI. The CDR3 DNA reads TGTGCCAGCCGCCTCGGCACTGAAGCTTTCTTT. It encodes CASRLGTEAFF.

The genes are TRBV19 and TRBJ2-4; weak D call: TRBD1 (5 bases). CDR3 length: 16 residues. V lost 7 bases and J lost 0, with 16 bases in between. The germline gives CDR1 LNHDA, CDR2 SQIVND (reference sequence). CDR3 loop: CASNTGDSRAKNIQYF. DNA for the CDR3: TGTGCCAGTAACACCGGAGACAGCAGAGCCAAAAACATTCAGTACTTC.

This chain uses TRBV19 with TRBJ2-1; D is unclear. V shed 5 bases and J shed 4 bases, with 6 bases lying between them. This CDR3 has 12 amino acids. CDR1 LNHDA and CDR2 SQIVND come from the germline V gene (reference sequence). CDR3 nucleotides: TGTGCCAGTAGTTCCCGGTACAATGAGCAGTTCTTC. This codes for CASSSRYNEQFF.

The J gene is TRBJ1-3, the V gene TRBV19, with a weak D call TRBD1 (6 bases). Germline-derived CDR1 and CDR2 are LNHDA and SQIVND (reference sequence). The CDR3 is made up of 14 amino acids. The germline V and J ends were trimmed by 3 bases and 4 bases, with 10 bases remaining between them. CDR3 bases: TGTGCCAGTAGTATCGCAGGGGACGGAAACACCATATATTTT. Translated, it gives CASSIAGDGNTIYF.